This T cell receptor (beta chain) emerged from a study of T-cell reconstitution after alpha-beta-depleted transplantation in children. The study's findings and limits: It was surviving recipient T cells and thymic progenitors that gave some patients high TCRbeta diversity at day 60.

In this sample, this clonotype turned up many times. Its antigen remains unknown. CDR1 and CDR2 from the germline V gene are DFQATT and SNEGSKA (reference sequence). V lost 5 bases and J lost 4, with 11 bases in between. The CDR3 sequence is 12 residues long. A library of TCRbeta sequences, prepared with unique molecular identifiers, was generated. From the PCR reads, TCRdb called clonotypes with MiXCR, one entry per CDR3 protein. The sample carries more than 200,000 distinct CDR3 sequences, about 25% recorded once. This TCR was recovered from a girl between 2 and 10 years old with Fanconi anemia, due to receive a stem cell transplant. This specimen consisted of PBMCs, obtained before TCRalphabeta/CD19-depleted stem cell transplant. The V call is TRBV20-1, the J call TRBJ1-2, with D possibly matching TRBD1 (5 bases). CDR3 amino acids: CSAAGTLYGYTF. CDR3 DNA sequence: TGCAGTGCTGCCGGGACCCTCTATGGCTACACCTTC.